This T cell receptor beta chain was captured in a study of Graves' ophthalmopathy and Graves' hyperthyroidism. Study-level points and caveats: Ophthalmopathy progression cases were predicted by the model with 70% to 71% sensitivity and 72.22% specificity. Most expanded clonotypes from thyroid (those above 0.001 frequency) were also found in blood.

This clonotype has a count of ten or more. Its antigen is still unknown. RNA transcripts served as template for amplifying TCR beta CDR3 sequences. A first-round RT-PCR used HTBI primers, followed by a second-round multiplex PCR. TCRdb reprocessed the multiplex PCR reads via MiXCR and lists one record per CDR3 protein. The table shows 600,000 to 650,000 distinct CDR3 sequences, with 22% occurring only once. Ophthalmopathy not arising within 18 months of follow-up defined hyperthyroidism as stable. This CDR3 contains 13 residues. Germline lookup yields CDR1 SGHVS and CDR2 FNYEAQ. After removal of 7 bases from V and 7 bases from J, the junction contained 1 base not matched to a gene.

The sample was peripheral blood. This receptor was identified in a woman in her late teens or twenties with stable Graves' hyperthyroidism. Some clones in this sample may be carry-over from other donors' samples. The chain joins TRBV7-6 to TRBJ1-6, with TRBD1 identical over 10 bases. CDR3 sequence reads: CASMGQGNSPLHF. CDR3 nucleotides: TGTGCCAGCATGGGACAGGGGAATTCACCCCTCCACTTT. The full variable domain, its missing parts supplied by reference TRBV7-6 and TRBJ1-6, is GAGVSQSPRYKVTKRGQDVALRCDPISGHVSLYWYRQALGQGPEFLTYFNYEAQQDKSGLPNDRFSAERPEGSISTLTIQRTEQRDSAMYRCASMGQGNSPLHFGNGTRLTVT.